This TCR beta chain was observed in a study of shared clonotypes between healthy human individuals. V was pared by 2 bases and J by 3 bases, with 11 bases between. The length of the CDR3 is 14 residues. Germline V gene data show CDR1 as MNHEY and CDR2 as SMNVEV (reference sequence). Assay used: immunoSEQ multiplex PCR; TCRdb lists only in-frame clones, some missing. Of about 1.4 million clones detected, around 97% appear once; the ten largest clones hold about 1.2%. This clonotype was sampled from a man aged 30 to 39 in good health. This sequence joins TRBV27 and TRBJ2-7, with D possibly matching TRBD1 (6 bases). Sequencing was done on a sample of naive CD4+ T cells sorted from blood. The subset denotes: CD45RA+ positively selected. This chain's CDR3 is CASSLGRGHYEQYF. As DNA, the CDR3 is TGTGCCAGCAGTTTAGGCAGGGGACACTACGAGCAGTACTTC.